These 29 T cell receptor beta chains were all obtained from the same sample, sequenced in a study of cytomegalovirus exposure and HLA in healthy donors. The PCR employed 60 Vbeta primers together with 13 Jbeta primers. Some clones are missing from TCRdb's copy, which holds only in-frame ones; the method was immunoSEQ multiplex PCR. The sample shows about 120,000 clones, over 65% of them seen only once. Material: PBMCs. These receptors were collected from a woman aged 25 to 39 in good health and CMV-seropositive.

This clone was detected a few times. The rearrangement joins TRBV5-1 to TRBJ2-5, with 7 bases lining up with TRBD2. The V segment lost 3 bases and the J segment 5 bases; nucleotides outside the gene matches: 7. CDR1 is SGHRS, CDR2 YFSETQ, per germline. The CDR3 covers 14 residues. The CDR3 region has the DNA TGCGCCAGCAGCTCCTCCGGGGGGATGGAGACCCAGTACTTC. Protein sequence: CASSSSGGMETQYF.

Only a few counts were recorded for this clone. The chain uses TRBV28 and TRBJ1-6; D perhaps matches TRBD1 (6 bases). The CDR3 has 14 amino acids. In germline, CDR1 is MDHEN, CDR2 SYDVKM. The V gene lost 6 bases and the J gene lost 7 bases, with 13 bases spanning the gap. The CDR3 nucleotides are TGTGCCAGCAGCTCCCCAGGGGACAATTCACCCCTCCACTTT. Amino acids: CASSSPGDNSPLHF.

The gene calls are TRBV18 and TRBJ1-5, with 8 bases identical to TRBD1. The CDR3 is 17 residues long. Trimming took 3 bases from V and 9 from J; bases not matched to a gene: 16. The germline V gene has CDR1 KGHSH and CDR2 LQKENI. CDR3 residues: CASSPPGGTGGLRPQHF. Written as DNA, the CDR3 is TGTGCCAGCTCACCCCCCGGAGGGACAGGTGGACTCCGGCCCCAGCATTTT. Filled out from reference TRBV18 and TRBJ1-5, the complete variable domain reads NAGVMQNPRHLVRRRGQEARLRCSPMKGHSHVYWYRQLPEEGLKFMVYLQKENIIDESGMPKERFSAEFPKEGPSILRIQQVVRGDSAAYFCASSPPGGTGGLRPQHFGDGTRLSIL.

This clone appeared a single time. This chain connects TRBV11-2 to TRBJ2-2; no firm D call. The CDR3 sequence is 15 residues long. Germline V gene lookup returns CDR1 SGHAT and CDR2 FQNNGV. V lost 5 bases and J 1 base, leaving 11 bases between the germline ends. Here the CDR3 DNA reads TGTGCCAGCAGCACGCGGCTTCAGAACACCGGGGAGCTGTTTTTT. Translation: CASSTRLQNTGELFF.

The chain is built from TRBV13 and TRBJ2-7, with 7 bases that match TRBD1. The CDR3 sequence is 15 residues long. With 4 bases clipped from V and 0 bases from J, the junction kept 6 bases outside the gene matches. Germline CDR1 reads PRHDT; CDR2 reads FYEKMQ (reference sequence). The CDR3 DNA follows: TGTGCCAGCAGCTACGGACAGGTCACCTCCTACGAGCAGTACTTC. Its protein product is CASSYGQVTSYEQYF.

The V gene is TRBV18, the J gene TRBJ2-3; 15 nucleotides line up with TRBD2. V shed 3 bases and J 1 base; nucleotides not matched to a gene: 11. Germline V lookup: CDR1 KGHSH, CDR2 LQKENI. This CDR3 region has 20 residues. CDR3 loop: CASSPGTSGGLGRGTDTQYF. In nucleotides, the CDR3 is TGTGCCAGCTCACCCGGGACTAGCGGGGGGCTGGGCCGAGGCACAGATACGCAGTATTTT.

The rearrangement links TRBV27 to TRBJ2-2; no firm D call. The CDR3 runs to 16 residues. V was pared by 8 bases and J by 0 bases, with 16 bases between. Looked up from germline, CDR1 is MNHEY and CDR2 is SMNVEV (reference sequence). The CDR3 protein is CASHYRRLTNTGELFF. The CDR3 DNA follows: TGTGCCAGCCACTATAGAAGACTGACGAACACCGGGGAGCTGTTTTTT.

The CDR3 DNA sequence: TGTGCCAGCAGCTTGGACAGGGGCTACGAGCAGTACTTC. This encodes CASSLDRGYEQYF. The chain has TRBV11-3 and TRBJ2-7; 9 nucleotides agree with TRBD1. This CDR3 is 13 amino acids long. Germline CDR1 reads SGHNT; CDR2 reads YENEEA. V gave up 3 bases and J gave up 3 bases; unmatched junction bases: 0.

V gene TRBV6-1 combines with J gene TRBJ1-4; TRBD1 aligns across 7 bases. The CDR3 has 14 amino acids. V dropped 3 bases and J dropped 4; count of bases not matched to a gene: 2. Germline CDR1 MNHNS, CDR2 SASEGT. The CDR3 region is CASSDTGDNEKLFF. The CDR3, as DNA: TGTGCCAGCAGTGATACAGGGGATAATGAAAAACTGTTTTTT.

Only a few counts were recorded for this clone. This CDR3 is also generated by other DNA sequences in the sample. The chain joins TRBV28 to TRBJ1-4, with TRBD1 matching over 7 bases. Looked up from germline, CDR1 is MDHEN and CDR2 is SYDVKM. The CDR3 covers 14 residues. V trimming: 6 bases; J trimming: 8 bases; junction bases outside the gene matches: 9. Here the CDR3 DNA reads TGTGCCAGCAGCAGACAGGGCGTAAGGGAAAAACTGTTTTTT. Amino acids: CASSRQGVREKLFF.

The chain is built from TRBV5-1 and TRBJ2-1; D is undetermined. The CDR3 totals 12 residues. Trimming took 2 bases from V and 8 from J, leaving 8 bases between them. The germline V gene has CDR1 SGHRS and CDR2 YFSETQ. CDR3 residues: CASSFVGDEQFF. DNA for the CDR3: TGCGCCAGCAGCTTCGTGGGCGATGAGCAGTTCTTC.

The chain has TRBV5-1 and TRBJ1-2, with TRBD1 identical over 9 bases. CDR3 length: 15 residues. V was clipped by 0 bases and J by 8 bases; unmatched bases: 8. Germline V gene sequence: CDR1 SGHRS, CDR2 YFSETQ. DNA for the CDR3: TGCGCCAGCAGCTTGGCCGGCCGGACAGGGGACGGCTACACCTTC. It encodes CASSLAGRTGDGYTF.

This chain uses TRBV5-1 with TRBJ1-2; perhaps TRBD1 as D (6 bases). Germline values: CDR1 SGHRS, CDR2 YFSETQ. V gave up 1 base and J gave up 6 bases, with 10 bases separating them. The CDR3 consists of 13 residues. The CDR3 loop reads CASSLYREDGYTF. CDR3 coding DNA: TGCGCCAGCAGCTTGTACAGGGAAGATGGCTACACCTTC.

The table lists this clone with a few counts. The chain has TRBV6-1 and TRBJ2-5, with a weak D call TRBD1 (6 bases). The CDR3 contains 16 residues. Trimming pared 2 bases from V and 2 bases from J, leaving 15 bases between. Germline CDR1 MNHNS, CDR2 SASEGT. CDR3 protein: CASSEIRGHPQETQYF. In DNA, the CDR3 is TGTGCCAGCAGTGAAATCCGGGGACACCCGCAAGAGACCCAGTACTTC.

The J gene is TRBJ2-5, the V gene TRBV28; 8 bases match TRBD1. The tail of the sequence fits TRBJ2-7 better, so the J call may be wrong. The CDR3 totals 14 residues. Per the germline V gene, CDR1 is MDHEN and CDR2 is SYDVKM. This chain's CDR3 is CASRRQGLGYEQYF. CDR3 sequence (DNA): TGTGCCAGCAGGCGACAGGGGCTGGGGTACGAGCAGTACTTC.

V gene TRBV6-1 combines with J gene TRBJ2-7; 8 nucleotides agree with TRBD2. The V and J ends lost 4 bases and 7 bases, in that order; junction bases with no gene match: 12. The CDR3 is 15 amino acids. CDR1 is MNHNS, CDR2 SASEGT, per germline. As DNA, the CDR3 is TGTGCCAGCAGTGGGGAAGCGGGGGAGGCGCGAGAGCAGTACTTC. This encodes CASSGEAGEAREQYF.

The genes are TRBV4-1 and TRBJ1-2; TRBD1 is a possible D gene (6 bases). Germline V CDR1 and CDR2: MGHRA, YSYEKL. The CDR3 consists of 13 residues. V was trimmed by 2 bases and J by 4 bases, leaving 8 bases between them. This CDR3 is CASSQQGSYGYTF. The CDR3 DNA reads TGCGCCAGCAGCCAACAGGGGTCCTATGGCTACACCTTC.

The V and J genes are TRBV5-6 and TRBJ2-5, with TRBD2 as a possible D gene (5 bases). Germline lookup yields CDR1 SGHDT and CDR2 YYEEEE. This CDR3 contains 15 residues. V lost 0 bases to trimming and J lost 5 bases, with 14 bases between them. CDR3 amino acids: CASSLVLSGFETQYF. The CDR3 region has the DNA TGTGCCAGCAGCTTGGTGCTTTCGGGATTCGAGACCCAGTACTTC.

This clone was detected a few times. V gene TRBV6-5 combines with J gene TRBJ2-3; no firm D call. Deletions cut 10 bases from V and 1 base from J, with 15 bases between. The germline CDR1 and CDR2 sequences are MNHEY and SVGAGI. This CDR3 comprises 14 residues. Here the CDR3 reads CATSPGQGTDTQYF. CDR3 DNA sequence: TGTGCCACCTCGCCAGGCCAGGGCACAGATACGCAGTATTTT.

The V and J genes are TRBV11-2 and TRBJ2-7; a weak D match, TRBD1 (6 bases). CDR1 and CDR2 from the germline V gene are SGHAT and FQNNGV. V was cut by 3 bases and J by 5 bases, with 11 bases left in between. There are 13 residues in the CDR3. The CDR3 nucleotides read TGTGCCAGCAGCTTTACAGGGTTGAACGAGCAGTACTTC. Its protein product is CASSFTGLNEQYF.

This clone appeared a single time. In nucleotides, the CDR3 is TGTGCCAGCTCACCAGGACAGGGCCAAAAACTGTTTTTT. This codes for CASSPGQGQKLFF. The chain has TRBV18 and TRBJ1-4, with 8 bases identical to TRBD1. Germline lookup yields CDR1 KGHSH and CDR2 LQKENI. The CDR3 sequence is 13 residues long. The trim removed 2 bases at V and 9 bases at J, leaving 2 bases unmatched.

The CDR3 DNA follows: TGTGCCAGCTCACCACCAAGCACAGGCCCCTTAAGCGAGCAGTACTTC. Residues: CASSPPSTGPLSEQYF. The chain is built from TRBV18 and TRBJ2-7, with D possibly TRBD1 on 5 matching bases. The CDR3 is 16 amino acids. The germline V gene has CDR1 KGHSH and CDR2 LQKENI. The V end was cut by 0 bases, the J end by 6 bases, with 18 bases between.

In DNA form, the CDR3 reads TGTGCCAGCTCCAGTGGGGGGGAGACTTCACCCCTCCACTTT. It codes for CASSSGGETSPLHF. The V call is TRBV18, the J call TRBJ1-6; D is perhaps TRBD1 (5 bases). V gave up 6 bases and J gave up 9 bases, with 15 bases separating them. Germline values: CDR1 KGHSH, CDR2 LQKENI. The length of the CDR3 is 14 residues.

The V call is TRBV4-3, the J call TRBJ2-2; D possibly corresponds to TRBD2 (7 bases). The V gene lost 2 bases and the J gene lost 7 bases, with 29 bases spanning the gap. This CDR3 is 20 amino acids long. The germline V gene encodes CDR1 LGHNA and CDR2 YSLEER. Written as DNA, the CDR3 is TGCGCCAGCAGCCAAACGCACGGTGGGGGGGCCGATCAGGAGTACGGGGAGCTGTTTTTT. This translates into CASSQTHGGGADQEYGELFF.

This clone is a singleton in its sample. This sequence joins TRBV7-9 and TRBJ2-1; possible D gene TRBD2, 7 bases. Germline lookup yields CDR1 SEHNR and CDR2 FQNEAQ (reference sequence). V was clipped by 1 base and J by 8 bases, with 15 bases between them. The CDR3 loop spans 15 amino acids. The CDR3 DNA reads TGTGCCAGCAGCTTAGGGGGGGGGCGCCTTGATGAGCAGTTCTTC. Protein: CASSLGGGRLDEQFF.

J is TRBJ2-5 and V is TRBV7-9; the D is unclear. CDR1 is SEHNR, CDR2 FQNEAQ, per germline (reference sequence). Trimming took off 4 bases at V and 2 bases at J, with 11 bases between the two ends. The length of the CDR3 is 14 residues. DNA for the CDR3: TGTGCCAGCAGCTACCATAACTCACAAGAGACCCAGTACTTC. This codes for CASSYHNSQETQYF.

The V and J genes are TRBV30 and TRBJ2-3; D possibly corresponds to TRBD2 (7 bases). The germline V gene encodes CDR1 GTSNPN and CDR2 SVGIG (reference sequence). This CDR3 has 14 amino acids. V was pared by 2 bases and J by 5 bases, with 14 bases between. CDR3 in DNA: TGTGCCTGGAGTTGGGGGGGGCCTATAGATACGCAGTATTTT. Translation gives CAWSWGGPIDTQYF. The whole variable domain, filled in from reference TRBV30 and TRBJ2-3, reads SQTIHQWPATLVQPVGSPLSLECTVEGTSNPNLYWYRQAAGRGLQLLFYSVGIGQISSEVPQNLSASRPQDRQFILSSKKLLLSDSGFYLCAWSWGGPIDTQYFGPGTRLTVL.

The J gene is TRBJ1-1, the V gene TRBV7-2; TRBD1 agrees at 7 bases. The CDR3 length is 14 residues. Germline CDR1 SGHTA, CDR2 FQGNSA. V was clipped by 5 bases and J by 5 bases; unmatched bases: 8. This CDR3 is CASSRDREVTEAFF. DNA of the CDR3: TGTGCCAGCAGCAGAGACAGGGAGGTTACTGAAGCTTTCTTT.

This sequence joins TRBV12-5 and TRBJ2-2; maybe TRBD1 (5 bases). V was clipped by 3 bases and J by 10 bases, with 9 bases between them. This CDR3 contains 12 residues. From germline, CDR1 is LGHNT and CDR2 FRNRAP. The CDR3 reads CASGFRVSELFF. The DNA of the CDR3 is TGTGCTAGTGGTTTCAGGGTTTCGGAGCTGTTTTTT.